This paragraph covers one T cell receptor (beta chain) sequence. The data derive from a study of blood T cell repertoires in COVID-19. The overall study: The United States, Italy and Spain provided the acute and convalescent COVID-19 samples. Nucleic acid was either cDNA or gDNA, and it came from T cells, B-cell-depleted T cells, or PBMCs.

Sequenced by immunoSEQ multiplex PCR; TCRdb stores in-frame clones only, minus some. The sample lists 250,000 to 350,000 clones; about 89% were seen once. This CDR3 region has 16 residues. V lost 7 bases, J lost 3 bases, and 20 bases lay in between. CDR1 is SGHRS, CDR2 YFSETQ, per germline. The sample consisted of peripheral blood. The source is a young man who had recovered from COVID-19. The rearrangement links TRBV5-1 to TRBJ2-1; tentative D call: TRBD2 (6 bases). The CDR3 nucleotides are TGCGCCAGCGGGGGGTCCGGGACTCCTAGCTACAATGAGCAGTTCTTC. Translated: CASGGSGTPSYNEQFF. Complete variable domain (other parts from reference TRBV5-1 and TRBJ2-1): KAGVTQTPRYLIKTRGQQVTLSCSPISGHRSVSWYQQTPGQGLQFLFEYFSETQRNKGNFPGRFSGRQFSNSRSEMNVSTLELGDSALYLCASGGSGTPSYNEQFFGPGTRLTVL.